The subject of this entry is one T cell receptor beta chain. The CDR3 has 15 amino acids. Germline V gives CDR1 SGDLS, CDR2 YYNGEE. After removal of 0 bases from V and 2 bases from J, the junction contained 5 bases not matched to a gene. Negative isolation was used for CD8+ and CD4+ T cells, and FACS enrichment was applied to TEMRA cells. This sample was included in a study of CD8 T cells in Susac syndrome. Looking at the study overall: At blood draw, Susac syndrome patients were therapy-naive, on corticosteroids, or on intravenous immunoglobulin alone.

Random hexamers were used to reverse transcribe roughly 0.5 to 1 ug of RNA. With immunoSEQ multiplex PCR, TCR beta CDR3 was amplified across 54 Vbeta and 13 Jbeta. In TCRdb, the immunoSEQ multiplex PCR reads were re-called with MiXCR into one record per CDR3 protein. This sample has some 140,000 distinct CDR3 sequences, with 95% found just once. The source of this sequence is a human donor with Susac syndrome. The V gene is TRBV9, the J gene TRBJ2-7, with 7 bases that match TRBD2. The sample comprised CD8+ T cells from PBMCs. CDR3 bases: TGTGCCAGCAGCGTAGGAACGGGAGGCACCTACGAGCAGTACTTC. Its protein is CASSVGTGGTYEQYF.